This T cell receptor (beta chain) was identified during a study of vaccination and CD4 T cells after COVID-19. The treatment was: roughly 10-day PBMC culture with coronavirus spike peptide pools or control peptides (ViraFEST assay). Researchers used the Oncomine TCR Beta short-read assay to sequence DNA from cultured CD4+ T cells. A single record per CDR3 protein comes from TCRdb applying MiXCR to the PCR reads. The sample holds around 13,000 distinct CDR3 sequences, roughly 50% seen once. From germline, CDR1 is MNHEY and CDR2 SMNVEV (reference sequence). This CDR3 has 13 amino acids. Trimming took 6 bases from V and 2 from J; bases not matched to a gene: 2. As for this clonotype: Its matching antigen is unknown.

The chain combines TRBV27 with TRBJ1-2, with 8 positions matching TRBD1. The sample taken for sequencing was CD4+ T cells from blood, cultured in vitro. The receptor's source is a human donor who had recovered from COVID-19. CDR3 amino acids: CASSRTGNYGYTF. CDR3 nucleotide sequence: TGTGCCAGCAGCCGGACAGGGAACTATGGCTACACCTTC.